This T cell receptor beta chain emerged from a study of CD8+ T cells in alopecia areata. Patients with alopecia areata provided lesional scalp punch biopsies as well as peripheral blood. RNA extraction and reverse transcription yielded cDNA as sequencing template. Libraries were prepared by immunoSEQ multiplex PCR; TCRdb keeps only in-frame clonotypes and omits some of them. Here the sample spans just over 30,000 clones, about three fifths being singletons. Germline V CDR1 and CDR2: LGHNA, YSLEER. Trimming removed 0 bases from V and 6 bases from J; junction bases left unmatched: 9. The CDR3 consists of 18 residues.

The chain employs TRBV4-3 and TRBJ2-2, with 11 nucleotides matching TRBD1. The TCR comes from a human donor with alopecia areata. The sequencing sample was made of NKG2D-high CD8+ T cells sorted from blood. DNA for the CDR3: TGCGCCAGCAGCCAAGATCGAGGGGGACAGGGGGTTCCCGGGGAGCTGTTTTTT. Amino acid sequence: CASSQDRGGQGVPGELFF.